The 3 T cell receptor beta chains listed next were all sequenced from one sample in a study of T-cell memory formation after mild COVID-19. TCRdb used MiXCR to reprocess the 5' RACE reads, holding one entry per CDR3 protein. The profile shows around 320,000 distinct CDR3 sequences, 14% of them singletons. The sample consisted of PBMCs or a T cell subset sorted from them (not recorded which). All receptors come from a man aged 18 to 35 who had mild COVID-19 (a few samples of this study predate the infection). Cell type and time point are not known.

This clonotype turned up a few times. The rearrangement joins TRBV30 to TRBJ2-3; D is possibly TRBD1 (6 bases). V dropped 3 bases and J dropped 10 bases, with 11 bases sitting between them. The germline V gene has CDR1 GTSNPN and CDR2 SVGIG (reference sequence). The CDR3 extends over 11 amino acids. In DNA form, the CDR3 reads TGTGCCTGGAGGATGGGACATGCGCAGTATTTT. Its translation is CAWRMGHAQYF.

This clonotype was found a few times. The V call is TRBV6-5, the J call TRBJ2-6, with 10 bases identical to TRBD1. CDR1 MNHEY and CDR2 SVGAGI come from the germline V gene. The CDR3 runs 16 residues. Trimming cost V 5 bases and J 4 bases; bases outside gene matches: 5. CDR3 in amino acids: CASSPGQGEGANVLTF. The CDR3 DNA reads TGTGCCAGCAGTCCCGGACAGGGGGAAGGGGCCAACGTCCTGACTTTC.

The chain is built from TRBV29-1 and TRBJ2-7; the D is unclear. V lost 7 bases to trimming and J lost 2 bases, with 15 bases between them. CDR1 is SQVTM, CDR2 ANQGSEA, per germline. The CDR3 contains 13 residues. CDR3 sequence (DNA): TGCAGCGCGCGAAACCAAGGAACCTACGAGCAGTACTTC. Its protein is CSARNQGTYEQYF.